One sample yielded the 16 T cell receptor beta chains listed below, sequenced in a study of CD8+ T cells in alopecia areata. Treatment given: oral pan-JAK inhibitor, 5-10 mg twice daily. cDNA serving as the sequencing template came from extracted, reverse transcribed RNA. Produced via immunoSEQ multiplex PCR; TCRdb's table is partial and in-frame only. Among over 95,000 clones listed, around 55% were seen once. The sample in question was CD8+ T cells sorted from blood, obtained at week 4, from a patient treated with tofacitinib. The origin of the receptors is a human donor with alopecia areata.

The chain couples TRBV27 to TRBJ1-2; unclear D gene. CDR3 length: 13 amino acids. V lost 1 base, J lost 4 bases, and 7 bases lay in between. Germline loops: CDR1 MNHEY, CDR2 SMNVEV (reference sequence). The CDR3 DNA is TGTGCCAGCAGTTTATACAGTACCTATGGCTACACCTTC. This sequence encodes CASSLYSTYGYTF.

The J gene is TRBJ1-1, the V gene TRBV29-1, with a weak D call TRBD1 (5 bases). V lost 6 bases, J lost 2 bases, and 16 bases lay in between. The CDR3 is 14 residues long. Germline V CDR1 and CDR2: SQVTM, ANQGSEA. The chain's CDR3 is CSVRVAGVNTEAFF. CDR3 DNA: TGCAGCGTCAGGGTGGCTGGGGTAAACACTGAAGCTTTCTTT.

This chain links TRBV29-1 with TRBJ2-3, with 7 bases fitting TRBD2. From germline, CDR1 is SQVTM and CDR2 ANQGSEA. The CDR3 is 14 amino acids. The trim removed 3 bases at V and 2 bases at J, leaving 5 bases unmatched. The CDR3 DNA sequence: TGCAGCGTTGACCCTAGCGGTTACACAGATACGCAGTATTTT. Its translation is CSVDPSGYTDTQYF.

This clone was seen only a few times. This chain's CDR3 is CASSELIDKPNTGELFF. The DNA for the CDR3 is TGTGCCAGCAGTGAATTGATCGACAAACCGAACACCGGGGAGCTGTTTTTT. This rearrangement joins TRBV25-1 to TRBJ2-2; D gene ambiguous. CDR3 length equals 17 residues. The V end lost 1 base, the J end lost 0 bases, and 12 bases lay between the germline ends. The V gene's germline CDR1 is MGHDK and CDR2 SYGVNS.

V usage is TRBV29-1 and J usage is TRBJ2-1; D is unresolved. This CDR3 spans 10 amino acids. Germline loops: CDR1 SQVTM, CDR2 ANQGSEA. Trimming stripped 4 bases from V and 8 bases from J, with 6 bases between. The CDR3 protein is CSVVPYEQFF. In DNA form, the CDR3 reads TGCAGCGTTGTCCCGTATGAGCAGTTCTTC.

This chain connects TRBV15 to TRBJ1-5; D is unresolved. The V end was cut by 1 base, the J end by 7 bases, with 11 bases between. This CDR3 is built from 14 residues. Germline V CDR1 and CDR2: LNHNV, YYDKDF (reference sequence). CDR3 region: CATSRAGRSQPQHF. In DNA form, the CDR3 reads TGTGCCACCAGCAGAGCGGGTAGGTCCCAGCCCCAGCATTTT.

DNA of the CDR3: TGCGCCAGCAGCCAAGACCGGGCCAGCTCCTACGAGCAGTACTTC. Encoded protein: CASSQDRASSYEQYF. The genes are TRBV4-3 and TRBJ2-7, with unresolved D. CDR1 LGHNA and CDR2 YSLEER come from the germline V gene. With 0 bases removed from V and 0 bases from J, the gap between germline ends came to 9 bases. This CDR3 contains 15 residues.

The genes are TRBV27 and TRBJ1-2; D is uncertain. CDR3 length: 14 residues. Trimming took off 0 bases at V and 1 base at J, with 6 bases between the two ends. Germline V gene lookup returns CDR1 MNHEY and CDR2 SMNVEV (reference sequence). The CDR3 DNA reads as TGTGCCAGCAGTTTATCAGGGTTTAACTATGGCTACACCTTC. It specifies CASSLSGFNYGYTF.

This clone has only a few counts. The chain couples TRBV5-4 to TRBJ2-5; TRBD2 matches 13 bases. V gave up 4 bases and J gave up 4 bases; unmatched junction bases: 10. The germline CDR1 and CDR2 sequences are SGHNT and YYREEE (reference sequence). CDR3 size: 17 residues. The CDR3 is CASSPGTSGEYRETQYF. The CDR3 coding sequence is TGTGCCAGCAGCCCCGGGACTAGCGGGGAGTATCGAGAGACCCAGTACTTC.

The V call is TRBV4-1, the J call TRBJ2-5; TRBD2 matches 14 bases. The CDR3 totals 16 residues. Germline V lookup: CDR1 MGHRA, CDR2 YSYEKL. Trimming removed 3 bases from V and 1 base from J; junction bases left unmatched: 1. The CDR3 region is CASSQGTSGSQETQYF. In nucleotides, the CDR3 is TGCGCCAGCAGCCAGGGGACTAGCGGGAGCCAAGAGACCCAGTACTTC.

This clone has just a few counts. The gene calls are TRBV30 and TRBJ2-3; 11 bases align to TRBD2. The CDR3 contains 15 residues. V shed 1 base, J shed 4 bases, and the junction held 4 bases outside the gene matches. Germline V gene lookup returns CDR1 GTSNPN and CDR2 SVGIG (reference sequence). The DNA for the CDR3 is TGTGCCTGGAGTGAGGGTAGCGGGAGGGCAGATACGCAGTATTTT. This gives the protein CAWSEGSGRADTQYF.

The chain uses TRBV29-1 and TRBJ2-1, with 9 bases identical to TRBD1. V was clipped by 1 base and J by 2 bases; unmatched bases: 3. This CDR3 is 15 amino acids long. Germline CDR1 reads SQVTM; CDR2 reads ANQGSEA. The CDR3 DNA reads TGCAGCGTTGAAGTAGGACAGGGGCCCTACAATGAGCAGTTCTTC. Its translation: CSVEVGQGPYNEQFF.

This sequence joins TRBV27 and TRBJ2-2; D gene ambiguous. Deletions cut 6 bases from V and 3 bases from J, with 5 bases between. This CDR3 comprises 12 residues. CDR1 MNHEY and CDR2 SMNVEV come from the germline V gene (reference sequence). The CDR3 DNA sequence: TGTGCCAGCAGCTTCTACACCGGGGAGCTGTTTTTT. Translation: CASSFYTGELFF.

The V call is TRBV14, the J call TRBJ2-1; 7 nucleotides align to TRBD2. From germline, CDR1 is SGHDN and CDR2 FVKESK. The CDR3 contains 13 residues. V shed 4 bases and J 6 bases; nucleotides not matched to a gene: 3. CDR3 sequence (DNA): TGTGCCAGCAGCCCCTGGGGGGGCAATGAGCAGTTCTTC. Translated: CASSPWGGNEQFF. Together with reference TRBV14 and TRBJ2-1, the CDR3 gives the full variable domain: EAGVTQFPSHSVIEKGQTVTLRCDPISGHDNLYWYRRVMGKEIKFLLHFVKESKQDESGMPNNRFLAERTGGTYSTLKVQPAELEDSGVYFCASSPWGGNEQFFGPGTRLTVL.

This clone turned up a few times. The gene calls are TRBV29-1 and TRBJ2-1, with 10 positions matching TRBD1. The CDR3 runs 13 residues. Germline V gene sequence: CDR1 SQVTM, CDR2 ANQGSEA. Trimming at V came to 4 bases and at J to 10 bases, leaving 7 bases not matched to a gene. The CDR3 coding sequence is TGCAGCGTTGTCGGGACAGGGGTTTGGGAGCAGTTCTTC. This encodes CSVVGTGVWEQFF.

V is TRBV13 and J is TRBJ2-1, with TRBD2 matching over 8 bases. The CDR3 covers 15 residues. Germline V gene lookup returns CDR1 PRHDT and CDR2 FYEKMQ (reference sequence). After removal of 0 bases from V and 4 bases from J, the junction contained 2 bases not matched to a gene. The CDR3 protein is CASSLGTSEYNEQFF. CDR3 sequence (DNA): TGTGCCAGCAGCTTAGGGACTAGCGAGTACAATGAGCAGTTCTTC.